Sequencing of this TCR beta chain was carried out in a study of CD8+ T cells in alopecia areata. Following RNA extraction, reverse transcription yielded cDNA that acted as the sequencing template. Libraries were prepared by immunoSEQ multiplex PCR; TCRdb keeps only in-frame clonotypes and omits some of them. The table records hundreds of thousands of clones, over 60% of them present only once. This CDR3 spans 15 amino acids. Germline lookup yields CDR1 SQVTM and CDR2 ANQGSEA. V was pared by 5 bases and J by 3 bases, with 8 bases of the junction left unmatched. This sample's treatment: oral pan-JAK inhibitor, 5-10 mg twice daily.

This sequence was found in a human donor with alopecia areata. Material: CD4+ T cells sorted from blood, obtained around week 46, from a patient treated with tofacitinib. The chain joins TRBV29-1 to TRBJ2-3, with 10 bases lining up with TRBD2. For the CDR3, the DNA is TGCAGCGTTCTCCCCCTAGCGGGGGAGACAGATACGCAGTATTTT. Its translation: CSVLPLAGETDTQYF.